The clone carrying this TCR beta chain was counted a few times. Antigen: not known. The data belong to a study of blood T cells in healthy people across ages. As for the study in general: Template switching retrieved approximately one barcoded beta molecule for each two T cells.

Using a J-beta primer mix together with a sample-barcoded 5' primer, a second PCR was run for about 7 to 12 cycles. TCRdb re-analysed the 5' RACE reads in MiXCR, keeping a single row per CDR3 protein. This sample carries over 1,500,000 distinct CDR3 sequences, about 50% of them seen once, and the ten largest clones take approximately 2.1%. General study points: Naive T cell percentage strongly correlated with TCR beta diversity.

This TCR was sampled from a woman aged 40 to 50 in good health. The sample comprised blood.

The CDR3 loop reads CASSFRRTNTEAFF. The CDR3 DNA reads as TGTGCCAGCAGCTTCCGACGGACTAACACTGAAGCTTTCTTT. This chain uses TRBV27 with TRBJ1-1; D is undetermined. The CDR3 contains 14 residues. The V end was cut by 6 bases, the J end by 2 bases, with 13 bases between. Germline CDR1 MNHEY, CDR2 SMNVEV (reference sequence).